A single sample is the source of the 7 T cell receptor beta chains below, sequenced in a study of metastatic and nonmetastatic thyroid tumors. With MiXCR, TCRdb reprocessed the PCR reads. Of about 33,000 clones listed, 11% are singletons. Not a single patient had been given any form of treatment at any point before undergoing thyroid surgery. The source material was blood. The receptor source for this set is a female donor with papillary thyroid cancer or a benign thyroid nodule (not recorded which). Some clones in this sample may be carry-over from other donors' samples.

CDR3: CASSLAPATGGGELFF. The DNA for the CDR3 is TGCGCCAGCAGCTTGGCCCCCGCGACAGGAGGCGGGGAGCTGTTTTTT. The V and J genes are TRBV5-1 and TRBJ2-2; a possible D gene is TRBD1 (6 bases). CDR1 and CDR2 from the germline V gene are SGHRS and YFSETQ. CDR3 length equals 16 residues. The germline V and J ends were trimmed by 0 bases and 7 bases, with 16 bases remaining between them.

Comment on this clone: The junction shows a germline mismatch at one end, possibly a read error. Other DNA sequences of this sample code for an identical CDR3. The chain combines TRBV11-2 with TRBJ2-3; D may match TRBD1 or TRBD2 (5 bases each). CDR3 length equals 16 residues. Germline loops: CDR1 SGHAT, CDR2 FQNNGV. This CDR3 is CASSFELAGLTDTQYF. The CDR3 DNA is TGTGCCAGCAGCTTTGAGCTAGCTGGACTGACAGATACGCAGTACTTT.

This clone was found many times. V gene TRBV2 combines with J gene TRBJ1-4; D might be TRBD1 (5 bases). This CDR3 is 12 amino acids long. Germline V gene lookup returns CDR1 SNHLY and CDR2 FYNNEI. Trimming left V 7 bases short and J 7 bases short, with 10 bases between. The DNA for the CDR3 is TGTGCCAGCAAACCAGGGACTGAAAAACTGTTTTTT. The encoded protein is CASKPGTEKLFF. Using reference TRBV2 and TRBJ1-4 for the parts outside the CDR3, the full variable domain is EPEVTQTPSHQVTQMGQEVILRCVPISNHLYFYWYRQILGQKVEFLVSFYNNEISEKSEIFDDQFSVERPDGSNFTLKIRSTKLEDSAMYFCASKPGTEKLFFGSGTQLSVL.

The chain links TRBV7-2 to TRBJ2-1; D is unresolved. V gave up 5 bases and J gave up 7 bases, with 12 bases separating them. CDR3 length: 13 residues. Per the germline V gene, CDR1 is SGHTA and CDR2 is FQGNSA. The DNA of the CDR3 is TGTGCCAGCAGCCCCTTGGTGGGAAATGAGCAGTTCTTC. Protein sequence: CASSPLVGNEQFF.

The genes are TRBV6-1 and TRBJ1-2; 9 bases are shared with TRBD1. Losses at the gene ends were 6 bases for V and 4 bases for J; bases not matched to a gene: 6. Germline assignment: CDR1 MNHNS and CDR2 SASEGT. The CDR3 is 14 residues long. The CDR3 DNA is TGTGCCAGCAGAGAGCTGGACAGGGGCTATGGCTACACCTTC. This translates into CASRELDRGYGYTF.

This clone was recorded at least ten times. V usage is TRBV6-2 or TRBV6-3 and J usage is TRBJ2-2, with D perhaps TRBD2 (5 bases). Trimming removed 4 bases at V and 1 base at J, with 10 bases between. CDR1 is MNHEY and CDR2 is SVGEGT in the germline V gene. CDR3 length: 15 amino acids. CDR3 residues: CASSSAGLNTGELFF. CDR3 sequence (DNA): TGTGCCAGCAGTTCGGCAGGACTGAACACCGGGGAGCTGTTTTTT.

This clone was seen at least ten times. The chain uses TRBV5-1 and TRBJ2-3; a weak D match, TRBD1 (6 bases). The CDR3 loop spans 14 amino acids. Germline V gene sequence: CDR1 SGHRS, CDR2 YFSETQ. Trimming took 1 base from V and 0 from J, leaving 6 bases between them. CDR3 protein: CASSLTGSTDTQYF. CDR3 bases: TGCGCCAGCAGCTTGACAGGGAGCACAGATACGCAGTATTTT.